A single sample gave rise to the 18 T cell receptor beta chains below, sequenced in a study of T cell responses to AZD1222 COVID-19 vaccine. Sequenced by immunoSEQ multiplex PCR; TCRdb stores in-frame clones only, minus some. The sample lists approximately 300,000 clones, roughly 93% seen once, with around 0.6% in the top ten. Source: peripheral blood, taken 28 days after the second AZD1222 dose. These receptors all come from an adult who received the AZD1222 COVID-19 vaccine.

The V call is TRBV15, the J call TRBJ1-2, with 9 positions matching TRBD1. Germline CDR1 LNHNV, CDR2 YYDKDF (reference sequence). The CDR3 extends over 19 amino acids. V lost 4 bases and J lost 0; bases outside the gene matches: 15. The CDR3 sequence is CATSTLQGARYAPNYGYTF. Here the CDR3 DNA reads TGTGCCACCAGCACCCTACAGGGGGCGCGGTATGCCCCTAACTATGGCTACACCTTC.

In this sample, this clone turned up once. The chain is built from TRBV9 and TRBJ2-1; 10 bases align to TRBD2. V was pared by 4 bases and J by 2 bases, with 3 bases of the junction left unmatched. Germline V CDR1 and CDR2: SGDLS, YYNGEE. CDR3 length equals 15 residues. CDR3: CASSPSGRAYNEQFF. The CDR3 nucleotides are TGTGCCAGCAGCCCGAGCGGGAGGGCCTACAATGAGCAGTTCTTC.

The chain is built from TRBV3-1 (or the pseudogene TRBV3-2) and TRBJ1-5, with 12 bases aligning to TRBD1. CDR3 size: 15 residues. With V trimmed by 6 bases and J by 6 bases, 6 bases remained unmatched. Germline assignment: CDR1 LGHDT and CDR2 YNNKEL (reference sequence). The chain's CDR3 is CASSPGQGARQPQHF. Written as DNA, the CDR3 is TGTGCCAGCAGTCCGGGACAGGGGGCGCGTCAGCCCCAGCATTTT.

This chain links TRBV3-1 (or the pseudogene TRBV3-2) with TRBJ1-1; TRBD1 matches at 7 bases. The J segment lost 5 bases and the V segment lost 4 bases, leaving 7 bases of the junction unmatched. The germline V gene encodes CDR1 LGHDT and CDR2 YNNKEL (reference sequence). The CDR3 runs to 14 residues. The DNA for the CDR3 is TGTGCCAGCAGCCTTAACAGGGGAAGGACTGAAGCTTTCTTT. Protein: CASSLNRGRTEAFF.

J is TRBJ1-2 and V is TRBV7-2, with unresolved D. The V end was cut by 5 bases, the J end by 6 bases, with 10 bases between. The CDR3 runs 12 residues. Germline CDR1 and CDR2: SGHTA and FQGNSA. The CDR3 DNA is TGTGCCAGCAGCCGGAGGGCGAATGGCTACACCTTC. This sequence encodes CASSRRANGYTF.

The V gene is TRBV2, the J gene TRBJ1-4; 7 positions match TRBD1. CDR3 size: 14 residues. The germline V gene has CDR1 SNHLY and CDR2 FYNNEI. Trimming removed 6 bases from V and 8 bases from J; junction bases left unmatched: 9. CDR3 amino acids: CASRTDRVLEKLFF. CDR3 nucleotide sequence: TGTGCCAGCAGGACCGACAGGGTGCTAGAAAAACTGTTTTTT. Complete variable domain (other parts from reference TRBV2 and TRBJ1-4): EPEVTQTPSHQVTQMGQEVILRCVPISNHLYFYWYRQILGQKVEFLVSFYNNEISEKSEIFDDQFSVERPDGSNFTLKIRSTKLEDSAMYFCASRTDRVLEKLFFGSGTQLSVL.

The chain recombines TRBV7-2 with TRBJ1-2, with 7 bases fitting TRBD1. V lost 2 bases and J lost 0; bases outside the gene matches: 9. Germline-derived CDR1 and CDR2 are SGHTA and FQGNSA. This CDR3 comprises 17 residues. The CDR3 DNA reads TGTGCCAGCAGCTTAACTGGACAGGTCCTCTCTAACTATGGCTACACCTTC. This translates into CASSLTGQVLSNYGYTF.

The J gene is TRBJ1-5, the V gene TRBV5-1, with a tentative D call TRBD1 (6 bases). The CDR3 totals 14 residues. Germline CDR1 reads SGHRS; CDR2 reads YFSETQ. With 1 base removed from V and 6 bases from J, the gap between germline ends came to 11 bases. The CDR3 reads CASSLIQGSQPQHF. The CDR3 DNA reads TGCGCCAGCAGCTTGATACAGGGATCTCAGCCCCAGCATTTT. Supplemented by reference TRBV5-1 and TRBJ1-5, the full variable domain reads KAGVTQTPRYLIKTRGQQVTLSCSPISGHRSVSWYQQTPGQGLQFLFEYFSETQRNKGNFPGRFSGRQFSNSRSEMNVSTLELGDSALYLCASSLIQGSQPQHFGDGTRLSIL.

The chain employs TRBV13 and TRBJ2-1, with TRBD1 identical over 9 bases. Losses at the gene ends were 3 bases for V and 10 bases for J; bases not matched to a gene: 7. The CDR3 is 14 amino acids. CDR1 PRHDT and CDR2 FYEKMQ come from the germline V gene (reference sequence). The CDR3 nucleotides read TGTGCCAGCAGCTTCGAGCGGGACAGGGAAGAGCAGTTCTTC. The encoded protein is CASSFERDREEQFF.

V usage is TRBV5-1 and J usage is TRBJ2-5; D gene ambiguous. Germline CDR1 reads SGHRS; CDR2 reads YFSETQ. Trimming took 3 bases from V and 5 from J, leaving 8 bases between them. This CDR3 has 12 amino acids. The CDR3 loop reads CASSSPWETQYF. The CDR3, as DNA: TGCGCCAGCAGCTCCCCTTGGGAGACCCAGTACTTC.

This rearrangement joins TRBV29-1 to TRBJ2-7, with D possibly matching TRBD1 (5 bases). This CDR3 is built from 11 residues. The V and J ends lost 4 bases and 3 bases respectively, with 7 bases between them. The germline gives CDR1 SQVTM, CDR2 ANQGSEA. The CDR3 region is CSVGQFYEQYF. For the CDR3, the DNA is TGCAGCGTTGGACAGTTCTACGAGCAGTACTTC.

The gene calls are TRBV20-1 and TRBJ2-1; D gene unclear. Germline CDR1 DFQATT, CDR2 SNEGSKA (reference sequence). Trimming cost V 4 bases and J 10 bases, with 11 bases left between them. This CDR3 comprises 11 residues. The CDR3 nucleotides read TGCAGTGCTATCCGGTCGCGCGAGCAGTTCTTC. It codes for CSAIRSREQFF.

The chain employs TRBV5-1 and TRBJ2-3; D not resolved. This CDR3 is 14 amino acids long. Trimming removed 5 bases from V and 0 bases from J, with 10 bases in between. CDR1 is SGHRS and CDR2 is YFSETQ in the germline V gene. The CDR3 spells CASRRRSSTDTQYF. CDR3 coding DNA: TGCGCCAGCAGGAGGAGATCTAGCACAGATACGCAGTATTTT.

The chain combines TRBV28 with TRBJ2-7, with D maybe TRBD2 (6 bases). V lost 3 bases and J 2 bases, leaving 11 bases between the germline ends. Germline V lookup: CDR1 MDHEN, CDR2 SYDVKM. The CDR3 is 14 amino acids. CDR3 sequence: CASSFGGATYEQYF. Written as DNA, the CDR3 is TGTGCCAGCAGTTTCGGAGGGGCCACCTACGAGCAGTACTTC.

The genes are TRBV7-9 and TRBJ1-2, with a weak D call TRBD1 (6 bases). Germline CDR1 SEHNR, CDR2 FQNEAQ (reference sequence). This CDR3 comprises 12 residues. Trimming left V 11 bases short and J 3 bases short, with 13 bases between. In DNA, the CDR3 is TGTGCCTTCAAGGAGGGGGACTATGGCTACACCTTC. Its protein product is CAFKEGDYGYTF.

V gene TRBV29-1 combines with J gene TRBJ1-1; a weak D match, TRBD1 (6 bases). V lost 4 bases and J lost 1, with 13 bases in between. Germline assignment: CDR1 SQVTM and CDR2 ANQGSEA. The CDR3 totals 14 residues. This chain's CDR3 is CSVALRGGNTEAFF. CDR3 in DNA: TGCAGCGTTGCCCTCAGGGGAGGGAACACTGAAGCTTTCTTT.

This clone has just a few counts. This chain joins TRBV5-1 and TRBJ1-4, with a weak D call TRBD1 (5 bases). The germline CDR1 and CDR2 sequences are SGHRS and YFSETQ. V lost 0 bases to trimming and J lost 3 bases, with 9 bases between them. The CDR3 covers 15 residues. CDR3 in DNA: TGCGCCAGCAGCTTGGCGGGACTTTCTAATGAAAAACTGTTTTTT. Its translation: CASSLAGLSNEKLFF.

The rearrangement links TRBV28 to TRBJ1-5, with D tentatively TRBD1 (6 bases). With 5 bases removed from V and 11 bases from J, the gap between germline ends came to 16 bases. Germline CDR1 is MDHEN and CDR2 is SYDVKM. The CDR3 loop spans 13 amino acids. The CDR3 protein is CASSTDSPGAQHF. The CDR3 coding sequence is TGTGCCAGCAGTACGGACAGCCCCGGAGCCCAGCATTTT.